This T cell receptor beta chain originates from a study of CXCR3-negative and CXCR3-positive naive CD8 T cells. Findings of the study overall: Cryopreserved PBMCs had partly decreased CXCR3 expression; fresh PBMCs were used in most assays. Memory CD8+ T cell repertoires were far less diverse than both naive subsets. In CXCR3-positive naive cells, the TRB CDR3s were more hydrophobic than in CXCR3-negative naive cells.

The CDR3 loop spans 14 amino acids. Germline-derived CDR1 and CDR2 are SGHTA and FQGNSA. The authors prepared UMI-labeled TRB cDNA libraries by 5' RACE. TCRdb reprocessed the 5' RACE reads, with one entry per CDR3 protein and no DNA. This sample contains 100,000 to 150,000 distinct CDR3 sequences. Each CD8+ T cell subset was sorted in triplicate, hundreds of thousands of cells each. Comments on this clonotype: Its antigen is unknown.

The source of this sequence is a human donor in good health. Some clones in this sample may be carry-over from other donors' samples. The chain uses TRBV7-2 and TRBJ2-7; the D gene TCRdb calls, TRBD1, cannot be checked with no DNA. The sequenced sample was naive CXCR3- CD8+ T cells from blood. Subset given: CD45RO-CCR7+CD27+CD95- naive CD8+ T cells lacking CXCR3 (TNR3-). The CDR3 loop reads CASSFWRGDYEQYF.